A selection of T cell receptor beta chains follows, all from one sample in a study of cytomegalovirus exposure and HLA in healthy donors. Clones were read by immunoSEQ multiplex PCR, and TCRdb kept only the in-frame ones, dropping some. The table has approximately 110,000 clones, 70% to 75% seen once. Sequencing used PBMCs. The receptors originated from a middle-aged woman in good health and CMV-seronegative. CDR3s include the opening cysteine and the closing phenylalanine or tryptophan. D genes are given only for firm matches. The size of a clone is reported for some rows only, either as once, few or many, or as a class for expanded clones.

j_call v_call clone_size d_call cdr3_nt cdr3_aa
TRBJ2-7 TRBV29-1 few TRBD2 TGCAGCGTTGGAGGGACTAGCGTGTCCTACGAGCAGTACTTC CSVGGTSVSYEQYF
TRBJ2-1 TRBV30 . TRBD1 TGTGCCTGGAGGGGGCAGGGGGTTAGGGAGCAGTTCTTC CAWRGQGVREQFF
TRBJ1-1 TRBV18 . TRBD1 TGTGCCAGCTCACCACCGGGACAGCGCACTGAAGCTTTCTTT CASSPPGQRTEAFF
TRBJ2-2 TRBV7-8 . TRBD1 TGTGCCAGCACCATGGGACAGGGGGCTAACACCGGGGAGCTGTTTTTT CASTMGQGANTGELFF
TRBJ2-7 TRBV9 . . TGTGCCAGCAGCAAAGACAGGTTGAGCTCCTACGAGCAGTACTTC CASSKDRLSSYEQYF
TRBJ2-3 TRBV28 . TRBD2 TGTGCCAGCAGTTTATCGGCAAGCGGGGATACAGATACGCAGTATTTT CASSLSASGDTDTQYF
TRBJ1-2 TRBV4-3 . TRBD1 TGCGCCAGCAGCAGAGACAGGGAGGCTAACTATGGCTACACCTTC CASSRDREANYGYTF
TRBJ1-2 TRBV28 . . TGTGCCAGCACTGCCGCTACCAAGTCCTATGGCTACACCTTC CASTAATKSYGYTF
TRBJ2-1 TRBV9 . TRBD2 TGTGCCAGCAGCGGGACTAGCCTATACAATGAGCAGTTCTTC CASSGTSLYNEQFF
TRBJ2-5 TRBV7-6 . TRBD1 TGTGCCAGCAGCCGAACAGGGGGCGTAGAGACCCAGTACTTC CASSRTGGVETQYF
TRBJ1-4 TRBV27 few TRBD1 TGTGCCAGCAGTTTAGCAGGGGGCGCGGGTGAAAAACTGTTTTTT CASSLAGGAGEKLFF
TRBJ2-2 TRBV7-2 . TRBD2 TGTGCCAGCAAGTATAGCGGGCTGAACACCGGGGAGCTGTTTTTT CASKYSGLNTGELFF
TRBJ1-2 TRBV5-6 . . TGTGCCAGCAGCCTGTGGGGCAGGGCGGCTGGCTACACCTTC CASSLWGRAAGYTF
TRBJ1-2 TRBV18 . . TGTGCCAGCTCACCCAATGCCCCCGGGACTGATAACTATGGCTACACCTTC CASSPNAPGTDNYGYTF
TRBJ1-2 TRBV6-5 . TRBD1 TGTGCCAGCAGTTACTCGACAGGGGGAGACTATGGCTACACCTTC CASSYSTGGDYGYTF
TRBJ2-7 TRBV11-2 . . TGTGCCAGCAGCTTAGGGCAGGCCCTCTACGAGCAGTACTTC CASSLGQALYEQYF
TRBJ1-2 TRBV27 once TRBD1 TGTGCCAGCAGTGCACAGGGGTATGGCTACACCTTC CASSAQGYGYTF
TRBJ1-1 TRBV28 . . TGTGCCAGCAGCTGGGCGGGGGGCTTAACTGAAGCTTTCTTT CASSWAGGLTEAFF
TRBJ1-1 TRBV6-5 . TRBD1 TGTGCCAGCAGGCCCCGACAGGGGACAACTGAAGCTTTCTTT CASRPRQGTTEAFF
TRBJ2-3 TRBV5-1 . . TGCGCCAGCAAGTGGCGGGGGCCTAGCACAGATACGCAGTATTTT CASKWRGPSTDTQYF
TRBJ1-1 TRBV7-9 . . TGTGCCAGCAGCCAGATCGCAGGGGAGAAGGCTTTCTTT CASSQIAGEKAFF
TRBJ2-1 TRBV4-2 . . TGTGCCAGCAGCCCTGAGGGTTACAATGAGCAGTTCTTC CASSPEGYNEQFF
TRBJ2-7 TRBV10-3 few TRBD1 TGTGCCATCAGATCCGGGACAGGGGCTATCCCCAGTTCCTACGAGCAGTACTTC CAIRSGTGAIPSSYEQYF
TRBJ2-5 TRBV7-2 . . TGTGCCAGCACCTCCTTTGCGGGGTTTGTAGAGACCCAGTACTTC CASTSFAGFVETQYF
TRBJ2-5 TRBV5-1 . TRBD2 TGCGCCAGCAGCTTGGGGGCTAGCGGGAGGTCCGAAGAGACCCAGTACTTC CASSLGASGRSEETQYF
TRBJ1-3 TRBV18 . . TGTGCCAGCTCACCAGGAGGGGTGTCAACTACCTCCGGAAACACCATATATTTT CASSPGGVSTTSGNTIYF
TRBJ1-2 TRBV27 . TRBD1 TGTGCCAGCAGCTCGTCCGGGACAGTCCACTTCTATGGCTACACCTTC CASSSSGTVHFYGYTF
TRBJ2-4 TRBV7-9 . . TGTGCCAGCAGCTTAGCGGGGGCGGCGAACATTCAGTACTTC CASSLAGAANIQYF
TRBJ1-2 TRBV7-6 . . TGTGCCAGCAGCTTAGGGAGGGGCGGCTATGGCTACACCTTC CASSLGRGGYGYTF
TRBJ2-1 TRBV6-5 . . TGTGCCAGCAGTTACTGGGGTACAGGGAACAATGAGCAGTTCTTC CASSYWGTGNNEQFF
TRBJ2-5 TRBV4-2 . TRBD2 TGTGCCAGCAGCGGACGGACTAGCGGGGAAGAGACCCAGTACTTC CASSGRTSGEETQYF
TRBJ1-1 TRBV7-9 . . TGTGCCAGCAGCTTAGGGGCAGGGATGAACACTGAAGCTTTCTTT CASSLGAGMNTEAFF
TRBJ2-7 TRBV6-1 . TRBD1 TGTGCCAGCAGGGGTGGGACAGGGAGCTCCTACGAGCAGTACTTC CASRGGTGSSYEQYF
TRBJ1-5 TRBV9 . . TGTGCCAGCAGCGCTACCGGGGGACAGCCCCAGCATTTT CASSATGGQPQHF
TRBJ1-5 TRBV19 . TRBD1 TGTGCCAGTAGTCGGGGACAGATAATGAATCAGCCCCAGCATTTT CASSRGQIMNQPQHF
TRBJ2-7 TRBV6-5 few TRBD2 TGTGCCAGCAGCCCCAGACTAGCGGGTCGGTACGAGCAGTACTTC CASSPRLAGRYEQYF
TRBJ1-1 TRBV5-4 . . TGTGCCAGCAGCCCAGAGGGGGGGTTTGGGAACACTGAAGCTTTCTTT CASSPEGGFGNTEAFF
TRBJ2-1 TRBV7-9 . . TGTTCCAGCAGCTTAGGGGGGGAGGGCCTGAGCAATGAGCAGTTCTTC CSSSLGGEGLSNEQFF
TRBJ1-2 TRBV21-1 . . TGTGCCAGCAGCAAAGGGCCGCTCGGCTACACCTTC CASSKGPLGYTF
TRBJ1-2 TRBV7-2 . . TGTGCCAGCAGCCCCTTCAGAACAGGTTTTGATGGCTACACCTTC CASSPFRTGFDGYTF
TRBJ2-1 TRBV2 once TRBD2 TGTGCCAGCAGTTCCGGGACTAGTGGTTTAAATGAGCAGTTCTTC CASSSGTSGLNEQFF
TRBJ2-1 TRBV9 . . TGTGCCAGCAGCGTAGGGCCCTCCTACAATGAGCAGTTCTTC CASSVGPSYNEQFF
TRBJ2-7 TRBV6-1 . TRBD1 TGTGCCAGCAGTGAACAGGGGGCGCGATACGAGCAGTACTTC CASSEQGARYEQYF
TRBJ1-2 TRBV5-4 . . TGTGCCAGCAGCTTGGGACAAGGACGGAGGTTCCCTGGCTACACCTTC CASSLGQGRRFPGYTF
TRBJ2-3 TRBV28 . TRBD2 TGTGCCAGCAGTCCTCTAGCCGGGAGGGCCACAGATACGCAGTATTTT CASSPLAGRATDTQYF
TRBJ1-1 TRBV6-5 . . TGTGCCAGCATGACAGACGCCACTGAAGCTTTCTTT CASMTDATEAFF
TRBJ1-2 TRBV4-2 . . TGTGCCAGCAGCCAAGAGAGTAGCCAGGGCGCCTATGGCTACACCTTC CASSQESSQGAYGYTF
TRBJ2-2 TRBV18 . . TGTGCCAGCTCGCCAAGTGCTACTATTAACACCGGGGAGCTGTTTTTT CASSPSATINTGELFF
TRBJ2-1 TRBV5-4 . TRBD2 TGTGCCAGCAGCTCCGGGACTATTCGGTGGGAGCAGTTCTTC CASSSGTIRWEQFF
TRBJ2-1 TRBV5-6 . TRBD2 TGTGCCAGCAGCACTAGCGGGGGGTCTGGCAATGAGCAGTTCTTC CASSTSGGSGNEQFF
TRBJ2-5 TRBV25-1 . . TGTGCCAGCTGGGGTACTCGACCTCCAGGGGAACCGGGAGAGACCCAGTACTTC CASWGTRPPGEPGETQYF
TRBJ2-2 TRBV6-4 . TRBD2 TGTGCCAGCAGTAGCGGGACTTTCACCGGGGAGCTGTTTTTT CASSSGTFTGELFF
TRBJ1-4 TRBV18 . . TGTGCCAGCTCCCCCGATGAAAAACTGTTTTTT CASSPDEKLFF
TRBJ2-1 TRBV2 few TRBD2 TGTGCCAGCAGTACGGGGAGACTAGCGGGGTCGTCGCAGTTCTTC CASSTGRLAGSSQFF
TRBJ2-3 TRBV6-5 . . TGTGCCAGCAGTTACAGCGGGTCAGATACGCAGTATTTT CASSYSGSDTQYF